This TCR beta chain was profiled in a study of shared clonotypes between healthy human individuals. The overall study: There were three CD4 naive, three CD4 memory, two CD8 naive and one CD8 memory plates per donor.

Study-level points and caveats: In having few donors, the study represented limited genetic and exposure-history diversity. Generation probabilities of non-shared clonotypes were lower (relative to those shared by all four donors).

Details on this clone: Its antigen remains unknown.

TCRdb's table, derived via immunoSEQ multiplex PCR, lists solely in-frame clones and lacks some. Found here are about 2.3 million clones, roughly 93% of them singletons; the top ten hold 0.39%. Every one of the donors was a Caucasian adult that lived in Nashville, Tennessee. The germline gives CDR1 MDHEN, CDR2 SYDVKM. The CDR3 runs 14 residues. V was clipped by 7 bases and J by 3 bases; unmatched bases: 8. The sequence derives from a young man in good health. Some clones in this sample may be carry-over from other donors' samples. The gene calls are TRBV28 and TRBJ1-1, with 7 positions matching TRBD1. Sequenced: naive CD4+ T cells from PBMCs. The subset here: CD45RA+ positively selected. Here the CDR3 reads CASIPGQGDTEAFF. In DNA form, the CDR3 reads TGTGCCAGCATCCCCGGGCAGGGGGACACTGAAGCTTTCTTT.